This TCR beta chain was observed in a study of CD8+CD57+ T cells in acquired aplastic anemia. Turning to the study itself: Across the sorted CD4+ and CD8+ cells, DNA amounts averaged roughly 3.5 ug. Study observations and caveats: Controls and patients did not differ significantly in CD8+ Simpson's diversity. Patients and controls shared 25 to 35 CD8+ CDR3 sequences, which appeared highly expressed in patients and within their immunodominant clones.

Comments on this clonotype: Its antigen is as yet unknown.

Researchers used genomic DNA as the template to profile TCR beta VDJ and CDR3. TCRdb analysed the reads with MiXCR anew, one entry per CDR3 protein. The sample yields roughly 300,000 distinct CDR3 sequences, 55% to 65% seen once. Germline CDR1 reads SGHVS; CDR2 reads FQNEAQ. The ends were cut back, 3 bases at V and 3 bases at J, with 9 bases in the middle. The CDR3 spans 13 residues. The V gene is TRBV7-8, the J gene TRBJ2-7; perhaps TRBD1 as D (6 bases). The sequenced material came from sorted CD4+, CD8+, or CD8+CD57+ T cells (not recorded which) from PBMCs. This receptor was taken from a human donor with severe aplastic anemia or a healthy control (not recorded which). CDR3 residues: CASSLGQHYEQYF. The CDR3 DNA reads as TGTGCCAGCAGCTTGGGACAACACTACGAGCAGTACTTC.